The TCR beta chain described here comes from a study of cytomegalovirus exposure and HLA in healthy donors. Overall study: Counted in an early data release were some 81 million unique TCRs from HLA-typed donors.

Details on this clone: Its antigen is currently unknown.

This CDR3 has 16 amino acids. Germline-derived CDR1 and CDR2 are SGHTA and FQGNSA. Trimming left V 1 base short and J 6 bases short, with 16 bases between. PCR amplification relied on 60 Vbeta primers (plus 13 Jbeta primers). Sequenced by immunoSEQ multiplex PCR; TCRdb stores in-frame clones only, minus some. The table records approximately 69,000 clones, 50% to 80% of them present only once. Study findings and constraints: The study labeled fewer than 200 TCR beta chains cytomegalovirus-associated. A later analysis appeared to link common viral pathogens to several of the most significant clusters. Donors belonging to an Asian-associated ancestry cluster reportedly showed fewer N-insertions in productive TCRs than the 666-donor mean, according to what a later analysis found.

Input material: PBMCs. The gene calls are TRBV7-2 and TRBJ2-1, with a weak D call TRBD2 (6 bases). The clonotype comes from a man between 35 and 55 years old in good health and CMV-seropositive. This chain's CDR3 is CASSLGGLLRGNEQFF. The DNA for the CDR3 is TGTGCCAGCAGCTTAGGGGGACTGCTTAGGGGCAATGAGCAGTTCTTC.